This T cell receptor beta chain is from a study of blood T cell repertoires in COVID-19. Across the study: Donors in Cohort 3 who had recovered were those with two negative PCRs, healthcare professional clearance, or resolution of their symptoms. Collection of acute and convalescent COVID-19 samples took place in the United States, Italy and Spain. Sources were T cells, B-cell-depleted T cells, or PBMCs; the material itself was cDNA or gDNA.

Sequencing was performed with immunoSEQ multiplex PCR; in TCRdb, only in-frame clones are kept and a portion is missing. The repertoire holds about 360,000 clones, with more than 75% as singletons. Germline CDR1 and CDR2: GTSNPN and SVGIG (reference sequence). CDR3 length: 16 residues. V was clipped by 3 bases and J by 2 bases; unmatched bases: 11. This receptor was identified in a man aged 40-55 years in a cohort exposed to, infected with or recovered from COVID-19 (not recorded which). This rearrangement joins TRBV30 to TRBJ2-3, with 7 bases matching TRBD2. The sequenced sample was PBMCs or T cells enriched from blood (not recorded which). In DNA form, the CDR3 reads TGTGCCTGGAGCCCCACCCAACTAGCGTACACAGATACGCAGTATTTT. This encodes CAWSPTQLAYTDTQYF.